The 12 T cell receptor beta chains below come from one sample, sequenced in a study of T cells after yellow fever vaccination. TCRdb recomputed calls from the 5' RACE reads with MiXCR, one row per CDR3 protein. Among hundreds of thousands of distinct CDR3 sequences listed, about 12% were seen once. The sample here was PBMCs, taken on the day of the yellow fever booster vaccination. Receptors were obtained from a man aged 25-45 years who received the YFV17D yellow fever vaccine.

This clonotype was counted a few times. This chain uses TRBV19 with TRBJ2-3; TRBD2 is a possible D gene (6 bases). The CDR3 runs 15 residues. V was cut by 10 bases and J by 3 bases, with 20 bases left in between. Germline values: CDR1 LNHDA, CDR2 SQIVND (reference sequence). CDR3 in amino acids: CATREWGGGTDTQYF. CDR3 bases: TGTGCCACCCGCGAGTGGGGAGGAGGTACAGATACGCAGTATTTT.

In its sample, this clonotype was seen a few times. The J gene is TRBJ2-5, the V gene TRBV11-3; TRBD1 matches 9 bases. This CDR3 spans 15 amino acids. CDR1 and CDR2 from the germline V gene are SGHNT and YENEEA. The J segment lost 4 bases and the V segment lost 4 bases, leaving 7 bases of the junction unmatched. The CDR3 sequence: CASSWGQGGSETQYF. The DNA for the CDR3 is TGTGCCAGCAGCTGGGGACAGGGAGGGTCAGAGACCCAGTACTTC.

The gene calls are TRBV7-2 and TRBJ2-3; no reliable D call. Between the trimmed V and J ends, which lost 10 bases and 2 bases, there was a span of 13 bases. Germline-derived CDR1 and CDR2 are SGHTA and FQGNSA. The CDR3 has 13 residues. Here the CDR3 reads CATASGLTDTQYF. In DNA form, the CDR3 reads TGTGCCACAGCTAGTGGCCTCACAGATACGCAGTATTTT.

The rearrangement uses TRBV7-2 and TRBJ2-7; no definite D call. CDR1 is SGHTA and CDR2 is FQGNSA in the germline V gene. This CDR3 spans 12 amino acids. V gave up 0 bases and J gave up 7 bases, with 7 bases separating them. The CDR3 reads CASSLALLEQYF. The CDR3 nucleotides read TGTGCCAGCAGCTTAGCTCTTTTAGAGCAGTACTTC.

This clonotype has only a few counts. This chain links TRBV20-1 with TRBJ1-5; D remains unclear. V lost 0 bases to trimming and J lost 9 bases, with 12 bases between them. Looked up from germline, CDR1 is DFQATT and CDR2 is SNEGSKA (reference sequence). The CDR3 consists of 13 residues. The CDR3: CSARDTVKAPQHF. The CDR3 DNA reads TGCAGTGCTAGAGACACCGTGAAAGCGCCCCAGCATTTT.

The chain links TRBV29-1 to TRBJ2-1, with 8 bases aligning to TRBD2. J gave up 4 bases and V 3 bases, and 2 bases lay outside the gene matches. Germline-derived CDR1 and CDR2 are SQVTM and ANQGSEA. This CDR3 is 13 amino acids long. CDR3 in amino acids: CSVDVAGYNEQFF. The CDR3 DNA sequence: TGCAGCGTTGACGTAGCGGGATACAATGAGCAGTTCTTC.

The chain carries TRBV10-3 and TRBJ2-1, with D uncertain. The CDR3 contains 14 residues. Germline V gene lookup returns CDR1 ENHRY and CDR2 SYGVKD. V shed 10 bases and J shed 0 bases, with 13 bases lying between them. CDR3 bases: TGTGCCACGGTTTATGCTAGCTCCTACAATGAGCAGTTCTTC. Amino acids: CATVYASSYNEQFF.

V usage is TRBV9 and J usage is TRBJ2-2; D is unclear. This CDR3 contains 16 residues. Trimming removed 0 bases at V and 0 bases at J, with 9 bases between. Looked up from germline, CDR1 is SGDLS and CDR2 is YYNGEE. In nucleotides, the CDR3 is TGTGCCAGCAGCGTAGAGGGCTCCGCGAACACCGGGGAGCTGTTTTTT. Translating gives CASSVEGSANTGELFF.

This clonotype was observed at least ten times. The gene calls are TRBV7-2 and TRBJ2-7, with D possibly matching TRBD2 (5 bases). The germline V and J ends were trimmed by 5 bases and 6 bases, with 17 bases remaining between them. The CDR3 is made up of 14 amino acids. Germline V gene sequence: CDR1 SGHTA, CDR2 FQGNSA. CDR3 bases: TGTGCCAGCAGCGGAGGACGACATGCAGGCGAGCAGTACTTC. Protein sequence: CASSGGRHAGEQYF. The variable domain in full, completed from reference TRBV7-2 and TRBJ2-7, reads GAGVSQSPSNKVTEKGKDVELRCDPISGHTALYWYRQSLGQGLEFLIYFQGNSAPDKSGLPSDRFSAERTGGSVSTLTIQRTQQEDSAVYLCASSGGRHAGEQYFGPGTRLTVT.

There are a few counts of this clonotype. V gene TRBV4-1 combines with J gene TRBJ2-5; possible D gene TRBD2, 5 bases. Trimming took off 2 bases at V and 5 bases at J, with 33 bases between the two ends. CDR1 MGHRA and CDR2 YSYEKL come from the germline V gene. There are 21 residues in the CDR3. The CDR3 region has the DNA TGCGCCAGCAGCCAAAACTACCCCAATGTCGAGGGAGTGGTGGAAGGCGAGACCCAGTACTTC. Residues: CASSQNYPNVEGVVEGETQYF.

The chain uses TRBV18 and TRBJ2-1, with 9 bases lining up with TRBD2. The CDR3 runs to 16 residues. Trimming at V came to 1 base and at J to 6 bases, leaving 7 bases not matched to a gene. Germline CDR1 KGHSH, CDR2 LQKENI. Here the CDR3 reads CASSPRPGTSINEQFF. DNA for the CDR3: TGTGCCAGCTCACCACGACCAGGGACTAGCATCAATGAGCAGTTCTTC.

V and J are TRBV2 and TRBJ2-2, with D maybe TRBD1 (5 bases). Trimming cost V 6 bases and J 3 bases, with 11 bases left between them. The germline V gene has CDR1 SNHLY and CDR2 FYNNEI. This CDR3 has 14 residues. Here the CDR3 DNA reads TGTGCCAGCAGAGGGGCCCGCCACACCGGGGAGCTGTTTTTT. This encodes CASRGARHTGELFF.